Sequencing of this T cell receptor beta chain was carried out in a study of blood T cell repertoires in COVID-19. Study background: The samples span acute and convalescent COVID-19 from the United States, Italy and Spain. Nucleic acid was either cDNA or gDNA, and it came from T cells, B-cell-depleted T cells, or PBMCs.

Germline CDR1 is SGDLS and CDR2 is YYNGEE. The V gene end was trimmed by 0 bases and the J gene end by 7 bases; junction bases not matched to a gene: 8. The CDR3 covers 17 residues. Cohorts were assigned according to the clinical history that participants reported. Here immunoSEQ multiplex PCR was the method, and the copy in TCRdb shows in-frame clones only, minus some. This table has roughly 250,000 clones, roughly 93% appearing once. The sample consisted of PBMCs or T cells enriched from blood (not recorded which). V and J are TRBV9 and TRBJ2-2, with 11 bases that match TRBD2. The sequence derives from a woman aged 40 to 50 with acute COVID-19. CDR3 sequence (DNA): TGTGCCAGCAGCGTAGGGGGGACTAGCGGATACCTCGGGGAGCTGTTTTTT. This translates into CASSVGGTSGYLGELFF.